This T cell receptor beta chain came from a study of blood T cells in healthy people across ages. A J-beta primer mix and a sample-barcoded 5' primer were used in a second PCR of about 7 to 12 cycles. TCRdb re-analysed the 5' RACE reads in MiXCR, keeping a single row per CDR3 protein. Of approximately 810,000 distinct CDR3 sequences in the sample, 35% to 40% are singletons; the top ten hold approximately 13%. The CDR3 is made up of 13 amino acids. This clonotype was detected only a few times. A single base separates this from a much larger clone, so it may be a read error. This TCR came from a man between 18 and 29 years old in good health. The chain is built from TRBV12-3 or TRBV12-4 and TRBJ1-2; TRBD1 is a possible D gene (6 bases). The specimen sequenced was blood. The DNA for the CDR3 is TGTGCCAGCAGTGTAGCACAGGGAAGCGGCTACACCTTC. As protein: CASSVAQGSGYTF.